The 10 T cell receptor beta chains in this list originate from one sample, sequenced in a study of technical replicates of blood from a few donors. Data came from immunoSEQ multiplex PCR; TCRdb stores just in-frame clones and leaves some out. Of under 95,000 clones listed, 94% are singletons. The sample consisted of T cells isolated from PBMCs. The source is a human donor in good health.

DNA for the CDR3: TGTGCCAGCATCTCACCGGGACAGGGTGGACCTAGATACGAGCAGTACTTC. Amino acid sequence: CASISPGQGGPRYEQYF. The chain joins TRBV28 to TRBJ2-7; 9 bases fit TRBD1. Looked up from germline, CDR1 is MDHEN and CDR2 is SYDVKM. After removal of 7 bases from V and 4 bases from J, the junction contained 17 bases not matched to a gene. The CDR3 sequence is 17 residues long.

This rearrangement joins TRBV7-2 to TRBJ2-2; 8 bases are shared with TRBD2. Germline trimming cut 1 base from V and 6 bases from J; bases unmatched to any gene: 4. Germline lookup yields CDR1 SGHTA and CDR2 FQGNSA. CDR3 length: 15 residues. This CDR3 is CASSLGGLAPGELFF. DNA of the CDR3: TGTGCCAGCAGCTTAGGTGGACTAGCACCCGGGGAGCTGTTTTTT.

J is TRBJ1-1 and V is TRBV5-5; D remains ambiguous. V was trimmed by 7 bases and J by 10 bases, leaving 8 bases between them. From germline, CDR1 is SGHKS and CDR2 YYEKEE (reference sequence). This CDR3 comprises 9 residues. CDR3 bases: TGTGCCAGCCCGCCGGGAGCTTTCTTT. Amino acid sequence: CASPPGAFF.

The chain employs TRBV5-4 and TRBJ2-7; 7 bases are shared with TRBD2. CDR3 size: 16 residues. Looked up from germline, CDR1 is SGHNT and CDR2 is YYREEE (reference sequence). The junction had 13 bases not matched to a gene; V was cut back by 4 bases and J by 3 bases. The CDR3, as DNA: TGTGCCAGCAGCAAAACAAAGCGGGGCGCGAACTACGAGCAGTACTTC. Translating it yields CASSKTKRGANYEQYF.

J is TRBJ1-1 and V is TRBV7-9; D uncertain. Between the trimmed V and J ends, which lost 5 bases and 0 bases, there was a span of 10 bases. The CDR3 loop spans 14 amino acids. Germline CDR1 SEHNR, CDR2 FQNEAQ (reference sequence). The CDR3 sequence is CASSPEGMNTEAFF. CDR3 bases: TGTGCCAGCAGCCCAGAGGGCATGAACACTGAAGCTTTCTTT.

Only one count was recorded for this clone. The chain has TRBV11-2 and TRBJ2-1, with 7 nucleotides matching TRBD2. The CDR3 is 16 residues long. With 5 bases clipped from V and 0 bases from J, the junction kept 7 bases outside the gene matches. From germline, CDR1 is SGHAT and CDR2 FQNNGV. The CDR3 nucleotides read TGTGCCAGCAGCCCCCCCCAGCGGGGCTCCTACAATGAGCAGTTCTTC. Amino acid sequence: CASSPPQRGSYNEQFF.

The chain couples TRBV4-1 to TRBJ2-1; 7 nucleotides match TRBD2. CDR3 size: 16 residues. The V gene's germline CDR1 is MGHRA and CDR2 YSYEKL. V lost 6 bases to trimming and J lost 9 bases; unmatched junction nucleotides: 17. This CDR3 reads CASRPNSGLGSSEQFF. The CDR3 region has the DNA TGCGCCAGCAGACCAAATAGTGGACTAGGGAGCAGTGAGCAGTTCTTC.

The chain combines TRBV28 with TRBJ2-6, with D possibly matching TRBD2 (5 bases). The CDR3 has 15 amino acids. Trimming left V 6 bases short and J 2 bases short, with 11 bases between. Per the germline V gene, CDR1 is MDHEN and CDR2 is SYDVKM. CDR3 protein: CASSLGRPGANVLTF. The DNA of the CDR3 is TGTGCCAGCAGCCTGGGGAGACCTGGGGCCAACGTCCTGACTTTC.

Points on this clone: This same CDR3 is encoded by further DNA sequences in the sample. J is TRBJ2-1 and V is TRBV6-5; 8 bases are shared with TRBD2. Germline V gene sequence: CDR1 MNHEY, CDR2 SVGAGI. V lost 6 bases and J lost 4; bases outside the gene matches: 8. There are 15 residues in the CDR3. CDR3 coding DNA: TGTGCCAGCAGCTATGGACTAGCCGCGTACAATGAGCAGTTCTTC. This encodes CASSYGLAAYNEQFF.

V and J are TRBV29-1 and TRBJ2-5; 7 nucleotides match TRBD1. Looked up from germline, CDR1 is SQVTM and CDR2 is ANQGSEA. The CDR3 contains 13 residues. With 5 bases clipped from V and 2 bases from J, the junction kept 5 bases outside the gene matches. Here the CDR3 reads CSVSQGVQETQYF. CDR3 bases: TGCAGCGTTTCCCAGGGGGTGCAAGAGACCCAGTACTTC.